This T cell receptor beta chain was identified in a study of shared clonotypes between healthy human individuals. Findings and limits, study-wide: The study found lower generation probabilities in non-shared clonotypes than in those shared by all four donors. Four donors shared about 5% of their naive CD4 clonotypes.

Of note for this clone: What it recognizes is unknown.

Memory CD4+ cells were the fraction left after CD45RA+ naive selection. Trimming removed 5 bases from V and 4 bases from J; junction bases left unmatched: 9. The CDR3 length is 15 residues. The V gene's germline CDR1 is SGHNT and CDR2 YYREEE (reference sequence). How the authors handled the data: ImmunoSEQ junction-only sequences lacked quality scores, so their filtering differed. Method: immunoSEQ multiplex PCR; TCRdb's copy keeps in-frame clones and lacks some. V and J calls and clone size are given by that table; D and trimming were obtained from the DNA. The table includes some 2.1 million clones, roughly 94% detected once.

This chain links TRBV5-4 with TRBJ2-1; 7 positions match TRBD1. This TCR derives from a man younger than 35 in good health. The sample consisted of naive CD4+ T cells sorted from blood. The subset is: CD45RA+ positively selected. The CDR3 nucleotides are TGTGCCAGCAGTCGAGACAGGGCCGGATACAATGAGCAGTTCTTC. It codes for CASSRDRAGYNEQFF.